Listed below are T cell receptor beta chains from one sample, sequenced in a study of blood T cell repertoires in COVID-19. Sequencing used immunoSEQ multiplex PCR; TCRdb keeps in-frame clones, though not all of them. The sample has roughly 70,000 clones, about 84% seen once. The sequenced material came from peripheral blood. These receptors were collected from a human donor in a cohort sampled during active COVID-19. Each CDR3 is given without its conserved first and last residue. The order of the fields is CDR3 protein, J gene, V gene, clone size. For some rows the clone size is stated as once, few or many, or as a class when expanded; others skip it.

ASSVELVNSYNEQF	TRBJ2-1	TRBV9	-
ASSPSGSVHEQY	TRBJ2-7	TRBV6-5	-
ASSLGQGEQF	TRBJ2-1	TRBV11-3	few
ASSFSGRSTYEQY	TRBJ2-7	TRBV7-2	-
ASRGGNGNQPQH	TRBJ1-5	TRBV19	-
ASRPPVSYEQY	TRBJ2-7	TRBV25-1	-
ASSRTPPGANVLT	TRBJ2-6	TRBV18	few
ASSSVWRQNYGYT	TRBJ1-2	TRBV11-2	many
ASRLAGGVGSTDTQY	TRBJ2-3	TRBV27	few
ASSVMAGWDSPLH	TRBJ1-6	TRBV2	-
ASSLSTGPEAF	TRBJ1-1	TRBV7-8	-
ASSAFEQGPYEQY	TRBJ2-7	TRBV2	-
ASSFGQGAQEQY	TRBJ2-7	TRBV7-2	-